Described below is a single TCR beta chain sequence and its context. The antigen this receptor binds is unknown. No much larger clone exists at a distance of one base, and base qualities are not known. Trimming takes 0 bases from V and 3 bases from J, and the germline ends sit 14 bases apart. Reading the germline V gene gives CDR1 LGHNA and CDR2 YSLEER. Spanning cysteine to phenylalanine, the CDR3 consists of 17 amino acids. The sequence is cut down to CDR3 DNA, 51 bases in frame from base 1. TCRbeta CDR3 regions were amplified from genomic DNA using the immunoSEQ Assay, a bias-controlled multiplex PCR. Turning to the authors' computational methods: The number of nucleated cells in each sample was estimated from the amplification of reference gene primers within the assay. To quantify the absolute abundance of each unique TCRbeta CDR3 rearrangement, sequence reads were collapsed and filtered. For each sample, productive Simpson clonality was calculated as the square root of Simpson's diversity index across productive rearrangements. TCRdb re-hosts the immuneACCESS table, in-frame sequences only. Its copies lack some clones; in the studies checked, an unresolved V gene accounts for under half of them, and the cause for the rest is not known. V and J calls and clone size follow that table, whereas D and trimming were derived from the DNA. For this sample there are tens of thousands of clones; around 86% appear just once. The top ten clones comprise less than 15% of the sample.

Each collaborating institution followed its own protocols to collect whole blood in K2EDTA tubes. For TCRbeta analysis, collaborators shipped samples as frozen whole blood, isolated PBMCs, or DNA extracted from either of those sample types. The data were obtained in a study of blood T cell repertoires in COVID-19 (TCRdb year 2020). About the investigation overall: Collaborator samples came from the United States, Italy and Spain and covered acute and convalescent phases of COVID-19. Deeply sampled blood TCRbeta repertoires from subjects exposed to, actively infected with, or recovered from COVID-19 were included in the dataset. Sample metadata almost always included a de-identified subject ID, COVID-19 status, age in years and sex. The samples were drawn from two sources: the first 160 participants of the ongoing ImmuneRACE study, and over 950 subjects contributed by 6 global collaborators. The repertoires were released in a freely available public database meant as a resource for research on the immune response to SARS-CoV-2. The material from the prospective study consisted of cDNA or gDNA derived from T cells, B-cell-depleted T cells, or PBMCs. Where available, HLA class I and class II types were taken from metadata supplied by the sample provider and were not determined by assay-based typing. Here is what the overall study found, with its caveats: Clinical and demographic metadata were provided uncurated, with the amount varying by source and participant.

This chain joins TRBV4-3 to TRBJ2-2; the best D guess is TRBD1, with 6 bases matching. This receptor was identified in a human donor in a cohort sampled during active COVID-19. Input material: peripheral blood. The nucleotides read TGCGCCAGCAGCCAAGATTTAACGACAGGTTACACCGGGGAGCTGTTTTTT. The encoded protein is CASSQDLTTGYTGELFF.